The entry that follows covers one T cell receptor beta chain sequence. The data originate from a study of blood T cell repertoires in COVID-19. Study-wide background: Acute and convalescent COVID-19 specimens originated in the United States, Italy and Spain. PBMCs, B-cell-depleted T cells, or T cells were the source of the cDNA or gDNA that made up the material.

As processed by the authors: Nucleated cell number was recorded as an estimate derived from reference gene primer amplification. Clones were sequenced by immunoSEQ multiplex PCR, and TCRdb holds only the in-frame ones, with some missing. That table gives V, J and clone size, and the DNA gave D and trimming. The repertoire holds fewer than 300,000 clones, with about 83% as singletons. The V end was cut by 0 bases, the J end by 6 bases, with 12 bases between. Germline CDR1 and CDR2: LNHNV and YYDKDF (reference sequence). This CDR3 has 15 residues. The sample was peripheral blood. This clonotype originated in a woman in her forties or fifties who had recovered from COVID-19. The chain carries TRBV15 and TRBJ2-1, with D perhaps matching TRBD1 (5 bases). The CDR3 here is CATSRESGLVNEQFF. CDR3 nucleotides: TGTGCCACCAGCAGAGAGTCAGGGTTGGTCAATGAGCAGTTCTTC.